Below, 28 T cell receptor beta chains from the same sample are listed, as sequenced in a study of blood T cell repertoires in COVID-19. The protocol was immunoSEQ multiplex PCR, while the TCRdb copy is restricted to in-frame clones and leaves out a portion. Altogether around 180,000 clones are present, more than 75% being singletons, with the ten largest covering approximately 18%. Sequencing used peripheral blood. Source of these receptors: a person aged 70 to 85 with COVID-19, enrolled during active disease.

The CDR3 bases are TGTGCCAGCAGTTACTCGGTGTCCGCGGGGACCGGGGAGCTGTTTTTT. Its translation is CASSYSVSAGTGELFF. The chain recombines TRBV6-5 with TRBJ2-2, with a tentative D call TRBD2 (6 bases). V lost 0 bases to trimming and J lost 5 bases, with 13 bases between them. The CDR3 is 16 amino acids. Germline V lookup: CDR1 MNHEY, CDR2 SVGAGI.

This clone occurred a few times. The CDR3 region has the DNA TGTGCCAGCAGCCACCCAACCGGGAGGGGCCCCTTGAACTACAATGAGCAGTTCTTC. Translation gives CASSHPTGRGPLNYNEQFF. This sequence joins TRBV9 and TRBJ2-1, with 8 bases matching TRBD2. Trimming took 4 bases from V and 3 from J; bases not matched to a gene: 18. CDR3 length: 19 amino acids. CDR1 and CDR2 from the germline V gene are SGDLS and YYNGEE.

DNA of the CDR3: TGTGCCAGCAGCCGACCGGGATATGGCTACACCTTC. Protein product: CASSRPGYGYTF. The genes are TRBV12-3 or TRBV12-4 and TRBJ1-2, with D hard to call. The CDR3 contains 12 residues. V lost 6 bases, J lost 5 bases, and 10 bases lay in between.

The chain uses TRBV5-6 and TRBJ1-5; D not resolved. V was cut by 3 bases and J by 1 base, with 14 bases left in between. This CDR3 is built from 16 residues. CDR1 and CDR2 (germline): SGHDT, YYEEEE. Here the CDR3 DNA reads TGTGCCAGCAGCTCTATAGCGGTCGGAAGCAATCAGCCCCAGCATTTT. Translation: CASSSIAVGSNQPQHF. Drawing the rest from reference TRBV5-6 and TRBJ1-5, the complete variable domain is DAGVTQSPTHLIKTRGQQVTLRCSPKSGHDTVSWYQQALGQGPQFIFQYYEEEERQRGNFPDRFSGHQFPNYSSELNVNALLLGDSALYLCASSSIAVGSNQPQHFGDGTRLSIL.

A single count supports this clone. V gene TRBV27 combines with J gene TRBJ1-2; D may be TRBD1 (5 bases). V was shortened by 2 bases and J by 8 bases, with 21 bases between the two germline ends. The CDR3 contains 16 residues. In germline, CDR1 is MNHEY, CDR2 SMNVEV (reference sequence). As DNA, the CDR3 is TGTGCCAGCAGTTTAAGTTACACCAGCTCTCAGGGAGGCTACACCTTC. Translating it yields CASSLSYTSSQGGYTF.

Written as DNA, the CDR3 is TGTGCCAGCAGCTTGGTCTTTAGCGGGAGGACCGGGGAGCTGTTTTTT. The encoded protein is CASSLVFSGRTGELFF. This chain uses TRBV5-6 with TRBJ2-2; 10 bases align to TRBD2. V was pared by 0 bases and J by 5 bases, with 4 bases of the junction left unmatched. The CDR3 totals 16 residues. The germline gives CDR1 SGHDT, CDR2 YYEEEE.

This chain links TRBV3-1 (or the pseudogene TRBV3-2) with TRBJ2-7; no definite D call. Germline V gene data show CDR1 as LGHDT and CDR2 as YNNKEL (reference sequence). There are 14 residues in the CDR3. V lost 3 bases and J lost 3, with 12 bases in between. CDR3 sequence (DNA): TGTGCCAGCAGCCACCTCACAAATGGCTACGAGCAGTACTTC. This codes for CASSHLTNGYEQYF.

V usage is TRBV29-1 and J usage is TRBJ1-1, with D possibly matching TRBD1 (5 bases). CDR1 and CDR2 (germline): SQVTM, ANQGSEA. With 6 bases removed from V and 3 bases from J, the gap between germline ends came to 23 bases. The CDR3 is 16 amino acids. CDR3 residues: CSVAPHGTLRDTEAFF. CDR3 bases: TGCAGCGTCGCCCCGCACGGGACTCTTCGGGACACTGAAGCTTTCTTT.

The chain carries TRBV6-1 and TRBJ2-3, with TRBD1 matching 8 bases. The CDR3 consists of 15 residues. From germline, CDR1 is MNHNS and CDR2 SASEGT. The V segment lost 0 bases and the J segment 6 bases; nucleotides outside the gene matches: 5. CDR3 sequence: CASSEARQGWDTQYF. The CDR3 DNA reads as TGTGCCAGCAGTGAAGCGAGACAGGGGTGGGATACGCAGTATTTT.

The chain is built from TRBV7-3 and TRBJ2-1; 9 bases are shared with TRBD1. The trim removed 5 bases at V and 10 bases at J, leaving 9 bases unmatched. The CDR3 loop spans 14 amino acids. Germline CDR1 SGHTA, CDR2 FQGTGA. The DNA of the CDR3 is TGTGCCAGCAGCGCAGGGGACAGGGCGGGCGAGCAGTTCTTC. This sequence encodes CASSAGDRAGEQFF.

For the CDR3, the DNA is TGTGCCAGCAGCGTCGACAGAACCAACATTCAGTACTTC. This sequence encodes CASSVDRTNIQYF. The chain joins TRBV28 to TRBJ2-4, with a weak D call TRBD1 (5 bases). Trimming cost V 6 bases and J 7 bases, with 13 bases left between them. Germline V lookup: CDR1 MDHEN, CDR2 SYDVKM. This CDR3 spans 13 amino acids.

The chain employs TRBV2 and TRBJ2-5, with TRBD1 as a possible D gene (5 bases). Germline values: CDR1 SNHLY, CDR2 FYNNEI. The CDR3 length is 14 residues. Trimming stripped 5 bases from V and 5 bases from J, with 15 bases between. CDR3 loop: CASSRQSVGETQYF. The CDR3 bases are TGTGCCAGCAGTCGACAGTCCGTAGGCGAGACCCAGTACTTC.

The J gene is TRBJ1-1, the V gene TRBV27, with 12 positions matching TRBD1. The V gene's germline CDR1 is MNHEY and CDR2 SMNVEV (reference sequence). The CDR3 has 15 amino acids. Losses at the gene ends were 7 bases for V and 9 bases for J; bases not matched to a gene: 12. The CDR3 DNA reads as TGTGCCAGCAATAAGGATGGGACAGGGGGCACAAAAGCTTTCTTT. Its translation: CASNKDGTGGTKAFF.

Concerning this clone: The sample carries other DNA sequences with the same CDR3. CDR3 region: CASSHPGYTGELFF. The DNA for the CDR3 is TGCGCCAGCAGCCACCCCGGGTACACCGGGGAGCTGTTTTTT. The chain carries TRBV4-1 and TRBJ2-2; D gene ambiguous. V was clipped by 3 bases and J by 3 bases, with 8 bases between them. CDR1 is MGHRA and CDR2 is YSYEKL in the germline V gene. The CDR3 consists of 14 residues.

J is TRBJ2-6 and V is TRBV12-3 or TRBV12-4, with no clear D. The CDR3 spans 13 residues. V was pared by 8 bases and J by 4 bases, with 9 bases between. The CDR3 is CASRPSGANVLTF. CDR3 DNA sequence: TGTGCCAGCCGTCCCTCGGGGGCCAACGTCCTGACTTTC.

V is TRBV27 and J is TRBJ2-7, with 7 bases lining up with TRBD2. J was trimmed by 7 bases and V by 8 bases; bases with no gene match: 8. This CDR3 is built from 12 residues. Germline V CDR1 and CDR2: MNHEY, SMNVEV (reference sequence). The chain's CDR3 is CASSGPGGEQYF. CDR3 nucleotides: TGTGCCAGCTCTGGTCCCGGGGGGGAGCAGTACTTC.

The chain recombines TRBV27 with TRBJ2-1, with TRBD1 identical over 7 bases. With V trimmed by 1 base and J by 0 bases, 6 bases remained unmatched. The CDR3 is made up of 17 amino acids. Looked up from germline, CDR1 is MNHEY and CDR2 is SMNVEV (reference sequence). CDR3 in DNA: TGTGCCAGCAGTTTATTTGGGGACAGAACCTCCTACAATGAGCAGTTCTTC. Its protein product is CASSLFGDRTSYNEQFF.

The CDR3 sequence: CASSLFSDSSNYGYTF. CDR3 nucleotide sequence: TGCGCCAGCAGCTTGTTCAGTGACAGCTCTAACTATGGCTACACCTTC. The chain employs TRBV5-1 and TRBJ1-2, with D maybe TRBD1 (5 bases). Deletions cut 1 base from V and 0 bases from J, with 13 bases between. The germline CDR1 and CDR2 sequences are SGHRS and YFSETQ. This CDR3 comprises 16 residues.

CDR3 protein: CASGLADGQGRGYTF. The CDR3 region has the DNA TGTGCTAGTGGTTTGGCCGATGGTCAGGGGAGAGGCTACACCTTC. The gene calls are TRBV12-5 and TRBJ1-2; D possibly corresponds to TRBD1 (6 bases). The CDR3 sequence is 15 residues long. Germline-derived CDR1 and CDR2 are LGHNT and FRNRAP. Trimming took off 1 base at V and 8 bases at J, with 17 bases between the two ends. Complete variable domain (other parts from reference TRBV12-5 and TRBJ1-2): DARVTQTPRHKVTEMGQEVTMRCQPILGHNTVFWYRQTMMQGLELLAYFRNRAPLDDSGMPKDRFSAEMPDATLATLKIQPSEPRDSAVYFCASGLADGQGRGYTFGSGTRLTVV.

The V call is TRBV13, the J call TRBJ2-5, with 14 positions matching TRBD2. In germline, CDR1 is PRHDT, CDR2 FYEKMQ (reference sequence). Unmatched junction bases numbered 8, after V lost 5 bases and J lost 3 bases. The CDR3 extends over 17 amino acids. CDR3 DNA sequence: TGTGCCAGCAGCCTCGGACTAGCGGGGGGAATGAAAGAGACCCAGTACTTC. Amino acid sequence: CASSLGLAGGMKETQYF.

The V call is TRBV10-3, the J call TRBJ2-5, with TRBD1 matching 7 bases. This CDR3 has 14 amino acids. V lost 8 bases to trimming and J lost 2 bases; unmatched junction nucleotides: 8. Germline CDR1 reads ENHRY; CDR2 reads SYGVKD. The chain's CDR3 is CAIRPGGKQETQYF. In nucleotides, the CDR3 is TGTGCCATCCGTCCAGGGGGTAAACAAGAGACCCAGTACTTC.

The chain combines TRBV5-5 with TRBJ1-4, with 8 bases matching TRBD1. Germline V gives CDR1 SGHKS, CDR2 YYEKEE (reference sequence). The junction had 8 bases not matched to a gene; V was cut back by 0 bases and J by 7 bases. The CDR3 loop spans 16 amino acids. DNA for the CDR3: TGTGCCAGCAGCTTGGTGGGGCAGGGGGCCCGTGAAAAACTGTTTTTT. Its translation is CASSLVGQGAREKLFF.

The chain is built from TRBV28 and TRBJ2-4; maybe TRBD1 (5 bases). Germline lookup yields CDR1 MDHEN and CDR2 SYDVKM. The CDR3 sequence is 12 residues long. Trimming shortened V by 6 bases and J by 16 bases, and 19 bases separated the two germline ends. CDR3 amino acids: CASSFSLTVRYF. In DNA, the CDR3 is TGTGCCAGCAGCTTCTCCCTGACAGTTCGCTACTTC.

V and J are TRBV19 and TRBJ2-5; D call uncertain. This CDR3 region has 13 residues. The germline V and J ends were trimmed by 1 base and 2 bases, with 5 bases remaining between them. Germline CDR1 and CDR2: LNHDA and SQIVND (reference sequence). The chain's CDR3 is CASSIGQQETQYF. DNA for the CDR3: TGTGCCAGTAGTATAGGACAACAAGAGACCCAGTACTTC.

The table lists this clone with many counts. The V and J genes are TRBV12-3 or TRBV12-4 and TRBJ1-2; tentative D call: TRBD1 (6 bases). CDR3 size: 12 residues. The V end was cut by 3 bases, the J end by 8 bases, with 10 bases between. Here the CDR3 DNA reads TGTGCCAGCAGTTTTACAGGGACGGGCTACACCTTC. Its translation is CASSFTGTGYTF.

The rearrangement joins TRBV5-1 to TRBJ1-1; possible D gene TRBD1, 6 bases. This CDR3 is 16 amino acids long. Trimming removed 1 base from V and 0 bases from J, with 13 bases in between. Germline-derived CDR1 and CDR2 are SGHRS and YFSETQ. CDR3 coding DNA: TGCGCCAGCAGCTTGTTAGGGACAATGATGAACACTGAAGCTTTCTTT. Its protein is CASSLLGTMMNTEAFF. Using reference TRBV5-1 and TRBJ1-1 for the parts outside the CDR3, the full variable domain is KAGVTQTPRYLIKTRGQQVTLSCSPISGHRSVSWYQQTPGQGLQFLFEYFSETQRNKGNFPGRFSGRQFSNSRSEMNVSTLELGDSALYLCASSLLGTMMNTEAFFGQGTRLTVV.

The chain carries TRBV6-2 or TRBV6-3 and TRBJ2-7; 9 nucleotides agree with TRBD2. With 0 bases clipped from V and 2 bases from J, the junction kept 8 bases outside the gene matches. Germline V gene lookup returns CDR1 MNHEY and CDR2 SVGEGT. The CDR3 extends over 17 amino acids. In DNA, the CDR3 is TGTGCCAGCAGTTACTCTGAGCGGGGGGCATCCCCCTACGAGCAGTACTTC. This sequence encodes CASSYSERGASPYEQYF.

The chain joins TRBV19 to TRBJ1-1; D call uncertain. Germline CDR1 is LNHDA and CDR2 is SQIVND (reference sequence). Trimming cost V 3 bases and J 5 bases, with 4 bases left between them. This CDR3 comprises 11 residues. CDR3 in amino acids: CASSIYTEAFF. DNA for the CDR3: TGTGCCAGTAGTATTTATACTGAAGCTTTCTTT.